This entry describes one T cell receptor (beta chain). Its specificity is unknown. The data were obtained in a study of cytomegalovirus exposure and HLA in healthy donors. Study-wide findings and caveats: In vitro confirmation showed a few CMV-associated chains to be CMV antigen specific.

The CDR3 is 13 residues long. Between the trimmed V and J ends, which lost 6 bases and 2 bases, there was a span of 5 bases. Germline CDR1 reads ENHRY; CDR2 reads SYGVKD. The PCR used 60 Vbeta and 13 Jbeta primers. TCRdb keeps only in-frame clones here, not all; method: immunoSEQ multiplex PCR. The repertoire consists of 80,000 to 100,000 clones, with around 80% occurring once and the leading ten covering more than 5%. This receptor was identified in a man in his forties in good health and CMV-seropositive. The material sequenced was PBMCs. The chain employs TRBV10-3 and TRBJ2-6; D is undetermined. In nucleotides, the CDR3 is TGTGCCATCAGCCACACTGGGGCCAACGTCCTGACTTTC. As protein: CAISHTGANVLTF.